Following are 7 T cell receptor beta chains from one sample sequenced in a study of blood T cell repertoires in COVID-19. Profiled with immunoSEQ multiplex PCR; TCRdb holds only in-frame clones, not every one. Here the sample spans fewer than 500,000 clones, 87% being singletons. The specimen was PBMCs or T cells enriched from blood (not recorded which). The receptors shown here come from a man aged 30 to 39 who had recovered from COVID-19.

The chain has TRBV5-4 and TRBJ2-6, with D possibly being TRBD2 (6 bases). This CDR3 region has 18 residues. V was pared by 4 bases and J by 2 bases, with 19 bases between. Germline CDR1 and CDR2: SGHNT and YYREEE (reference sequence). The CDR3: CASSLYGGMSTGANVLTF. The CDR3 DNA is TGTGCCAGCAGCCTGTATGGGGGGATGAGTACTGGGGCCAACGTCCTGACTTTC.

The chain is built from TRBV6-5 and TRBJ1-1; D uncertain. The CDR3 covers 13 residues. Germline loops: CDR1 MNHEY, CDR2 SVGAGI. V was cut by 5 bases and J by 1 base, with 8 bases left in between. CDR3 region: CASSKQKNTEAFF. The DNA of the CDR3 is TGTGCCAGCAGTAAACAGAAGAACACTGAAGCTTTCTTT.

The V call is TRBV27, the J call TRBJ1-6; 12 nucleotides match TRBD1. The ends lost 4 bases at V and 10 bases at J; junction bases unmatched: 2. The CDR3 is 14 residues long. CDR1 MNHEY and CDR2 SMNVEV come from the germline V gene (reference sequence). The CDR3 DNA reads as TGTGCCAGCAGTTCCGGGACAGGGGGCTCACCCCTCCACTTT. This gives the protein CASSSGTGGSPLHF.

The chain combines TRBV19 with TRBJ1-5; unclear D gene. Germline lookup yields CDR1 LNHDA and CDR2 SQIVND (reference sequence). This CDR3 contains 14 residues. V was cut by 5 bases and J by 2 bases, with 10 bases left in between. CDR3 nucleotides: TGTGCCAGTAGTTCCACCTCGGGCAATCAGCCCCAGCATTTT. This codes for CASSSTSGNQPQHF.

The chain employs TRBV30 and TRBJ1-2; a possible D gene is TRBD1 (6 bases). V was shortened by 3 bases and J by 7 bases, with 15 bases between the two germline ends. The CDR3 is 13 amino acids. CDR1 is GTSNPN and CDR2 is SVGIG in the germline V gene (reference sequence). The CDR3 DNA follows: TGTGCCTGGAGGCGTACCCAGGGGCCTGGCTACACCTTC. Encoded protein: CAWRRTQGPGYTF.

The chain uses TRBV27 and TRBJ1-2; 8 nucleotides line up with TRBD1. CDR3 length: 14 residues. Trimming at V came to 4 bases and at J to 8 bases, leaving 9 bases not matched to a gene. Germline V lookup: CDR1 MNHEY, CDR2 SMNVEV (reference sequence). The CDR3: CASSYRGGHSGYTF. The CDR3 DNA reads TGTGCCAGCAGTTACAGGGGGGGGCATAGCGGCTACACCTTC.

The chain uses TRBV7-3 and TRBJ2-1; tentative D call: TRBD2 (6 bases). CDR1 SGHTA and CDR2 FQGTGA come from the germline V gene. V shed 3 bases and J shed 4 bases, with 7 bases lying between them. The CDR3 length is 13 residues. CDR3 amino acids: CASSLGLYNEQFF. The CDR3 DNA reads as TGTGCCAGCAGCTTGGGACTGTACAATGAGCAGTTCTTC.